These 17 T cell receptor beta chains were sequenced from one sample in a study of graft-versus-host responses after intestinal transplantation. Assay used: immunoSEQ multiplex PCR; TCRdb lists only in-frame clones, some missing. Counted here are just over 20,000 clones, nearly 90% occurring once; the ten biggest clones make up approximately 4.9%. This material consisted of PBMCs, taken more than 64 days after intestinal transplantation. The receptors stem from a human patient who received an intestinal transplant, so some T cells may come from the graft donor.

Only a few counts were recorded for this clone. This chain uses TRBV4-3 with TRBJ1-3, with D unclear. The CDR3 is 15 residues long. V was trimmed by 0 bases and J by 4 bases, leaving 10 bases between them. Germline V gene data show CDR1 as LGHNA and CDR2 as YSLEER. Written as DNA, the CDR3 is TGCGCCAGCAGCCAAGATCGAGTTGGGGGAAACACCATATATTTT. Translating gives CASSQDRVGGNTIYF.

The V gene is TRBV20-1, the J gene TRBJ2-7; D may be TRBD1 (6 bases). V gave up 5 bases and J gave up 2 bases, with 7 bases separating them. The length of the CDR3 is 11 residues. From germline, CDR1 is DFQATT and CDR2 SNEGSKA (reference sequence). CDR3 coding DNA: TGCAGTGCTCCAGGGGCCTACGAGCAGTACTTC. Amino acids: CSAPGAYEQYF.

This clone was picked up one time. The chain employs TRBV11-2 and TRBJ2-3, with D possibly called TRBD1 or TRBD2 (5 bases each). Germline CDR1 is SGHAT and CDR2 is FQNNGV. The CDR3 contains 20 residues. Trimming took off 0 bases at V and 3 bases at J, with 25 bases between the two ends. The CDR3 region has the DNA TGTGCCAGCAGCTTAGATAGGAATAAGGGACGAATCACCCAAACAGATACGCAGTATTTT. Amino acids: CASSLDRNKGRITQTDTQYF.

The chain couples TRBV19 to TRBJ1-2; D possibly corresponds to TRBD1 (5 bases). The CDR3 is 15 residues long. From germline, CDR1 is LNHDA and CDR2 SQIVND (reference sequence). Trimming cost V 5 bases and J 0 bases, with 13 bases left between them. CDR3 sequence (DNA): TGTGCCAGTAGTTGGGCGGACACTCCTAACTATGGCTACACCTTC. Its protein product is CASSWADTPNYGYTF.

V gene TRBV11-3 combines with J gene TRBJ2-7, with 7 bases lining up with TRBD2. From germline, CDR1 is SGHNT and CDR2 YENEEA. CDR3 length: 14 amino acids. The V and J ends lost 1 base and 5 bases, in that order; junction bases with no gene match: 5. CDR3 loop: CASSLVSTSDEQYF. In nucleotides, the CDR3 is TGTGCCAGCAGCTTAGTCAGCACTAGCGACGAGCAGTACTTC.

This clone was detected a few times. The V and J genes are TRBV25-1 and TRBJ2-3; 12 bases agree with TRBD2. V lost 2 bases and J lost 1; bases outside the gene matches: 1. Per germline, CDR1 MGHDK and CDR2 SYGVNS. The CDR3 has 16 amino acids. The CDR3 region has the DNA TGTGCCAGCAGTGAACTAGCGGGGGGGGGCACAGATACGCAGTATTTT. This translates into CASSELAGGGTDTQYF.

The CDR3 DNA follows: TGCGCCAGCAGCAAGACAGGGATGGGGTACGAGCAGTACTTC. It is translated as CASSKTGMGYEQYF. The chain uses TRBV10-2 and TRBJ2-5, with 7 nucleotides matching TRBD1. Matching the DNA end better, TRBJ2-7 makes the J call doubtful. Germline lookup yields CDR1 WSHSY and CDR2 SAAADI. The CDR3 consists of 14 residues.

V gene TRBV4-3 combines with J gene TRBJ2-1, with D perhaps matching TRBD1 (6 bases). V lost 1 base and J 5 bases, leaving 12 bases between the germline ends. This CDR3 contains 15 residues. Per the germline V gene, CDR1 is LGHNA and CDR2 is YSLEER. CDR3 DNA sequence: TGCGCCAGCAGCCAAGGTACAGGGAACAACAATGAGCAGTTCTTC. This encodes CASSQGTGNNNEQFF.

The chain links TRBV7-2 to TRBJ2-1; TRBD2 aligns across 11 bases. Looked up from germline, CDR1 is SGHTA and CDR2 is FQGNSA. J gave up 5 bases and V 1 base, and 4 bases lay outside the gene matches. The length of the CDR3 is 16 residues. This CDR3 reads CASSLVGTSGNNEQFF. CDR3 DNA sequence: TGTGCCAGCAGCTTAGTAGGGACTAGCGGTAACAATGAGCAGTTCTTC.

The V gene is TRBV7-9, the J gene TRBJ2-3; 10 bases match TRBD2. Germline-derived CDR1 and CDR2 are SEHNR and FQNEAQ (reference sequence). The CDR3 extends over 19 amino acids. The ends lost 2 bases at V and 1 base at J; junction bases unmatched: 12. CDR3 residues: CASSLSLVAGGQGTDTQYF. CDR3 DNA sequence: TGTGCCAGCAGCTTATCCCTTGTAGCGGGGGGTCAGGGCACAGATACGCAGTATTTT.

The chain joins TRBV30 to TRBJ2-1; D is possibly TRBD1 or TRBD2 (6 bases each). The CDR3 spans 16 residues. Germline lookup yields CDR1 GTSNPN and CDR2 SVGIG (reference sequence). V was cut by 4 bases and J by 5 bases, with 21 bases left in between. DNA of the CDR3: TGTGCCTGGACCAAAATGGGGGGCACCCTGGACAATGAGCAGTTCTTC. Its translation: CAWTKMGGTLDNEQFF.

Here the CDR3 reads CASSLDEDRDAYEQYF. The CDR3 nucleotides read TGTGCCAGCAGCTTAGATGAGGACAGGGATGCCTACGAGCAGTACTTC. The rearrangement links TRBV11-2 to TRBJ2-7; TRBD1 agrees at 8 bases. The V gene's germline CDR1 is SGHAT and CDR2 FQNNGV. This CDR3 has 16 amino acids. The V segment lost 0 bases and the J segment 2 bases; nucleotides outside the gene matches: 6.

The V and J genes are TRBV15 and TRBJ2-2, with D maybe TRBD2 (6 bases). V was clipped by 0 bases and J by 2 bases, with 13 bases between them. Germline V gives CDR1 LNHNV, CDR2 YYDKDF (reference sequence). The CDR3 spans 17 residues. In DNA, the CDR3 is TGTGCCACCAGCAGAGATATCGGGGGTTTTAACACCGGGGAGCTGTTTTTT. Its translation: CATSRDIGGFNTGELFF.

The CDR3 reads CASSTGLSNEQFF. The CDR3 DNA follows: TGCGCCAGCTCCACCGGACTTTCCAATGAGCAGTTCTTC. The chain links TRBV5-1 to TRBJ2-1, with D perhaps TRBD2 (5 bases). CDR1 and CDR2 (germline): SGHRS, YFSETQ. The CDR3 spans 13 residues. V was shortened by 7 bases and J by 6 bases, with 14 bases between the two germline ends.

This chain links TRBV9 with TRBJ2-2; 8 nucleotides match TRBD1. The germline gives CDR1 SGDLS, CDR2 YYNGEE. V shed 3 bases, J shed 4 bases, and the junction held 5 bases outside the gene matches. CDR3 length: 15 amino acids. The CDR3 DNA sequence: TGTGCCAGCAGCGACGGGACAGGACCCACCGGGGAGCTGTTTTTT. As protein: CASSDGTGPTGELFF.

The CDR3 sequence is CASSSLTLSNLPGYEQYF. CDR3 nucleotides: TGCGCCAGCAGCTCTTTGACCCTGTCGAACCTCCCCGGATACGAGCAGTACTTC. V usage is TRBV5-1 and J usage is TRBJ2-7; D is uncertain. Trimming stripped 3 bases from V and 4 bases from J, with 26 bases between. CDR1 SGHRS and CDR2 YFSETQ come from the germline V gene. The length of the CDR3 is 18 residues. Full variable domain (remainder filled in from reference TRBV5-1 and TRBJ2-7): KAGVTQTPRYLIKTRGQQVTLSCSPISGHRSVSWYQQTPGQGLQFLFEYFSETQRNKGNFPGRFSGRQFSNSRSEMNVSTLELGDSALYLCASSSLTLSNLPGYEQYFGPGTRLTVT.

The chain couples TRBV4-3 to TRBJ2-7, with a tentative D call TRBD1 (5 bases). CDR1 is LGHNA and CDR2 is YSLEER in the germline V gene. This CDR3 has 15 amino acids. V was trimmed by 0 bases and J by 3 bases, leaving 12 bases between them. CDR3 nucleotides: TGCGCCAGCAGCCAAGATCAGGGCAGGGACTACGAGCAGTACTTC. Residues: CASSQDQGRDYEQYF.